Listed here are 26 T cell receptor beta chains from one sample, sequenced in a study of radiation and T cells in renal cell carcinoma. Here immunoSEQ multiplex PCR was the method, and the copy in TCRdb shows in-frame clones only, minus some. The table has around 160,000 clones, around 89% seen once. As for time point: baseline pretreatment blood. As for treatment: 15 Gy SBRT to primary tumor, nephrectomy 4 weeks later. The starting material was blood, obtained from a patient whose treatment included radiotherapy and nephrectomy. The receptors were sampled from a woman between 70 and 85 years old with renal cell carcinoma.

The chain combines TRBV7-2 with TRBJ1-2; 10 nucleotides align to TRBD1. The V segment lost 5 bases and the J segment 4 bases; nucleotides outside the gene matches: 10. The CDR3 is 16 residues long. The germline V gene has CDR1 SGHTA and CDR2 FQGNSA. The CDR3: CASSPRAGQGFYGYTF. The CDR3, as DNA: TGTGCCAGCAGCCCTAGAGCGGGACAGGGGTTCTATGGCTACACCTTC.

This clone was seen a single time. CDR3 residues: CASSPRFINEQYF. The CDR3 region has the DNA TGTGCCAGCTCACCACGATTCATAAACGAGCAGTACTTC. The chain joins TRBV18 to TRBJ2-7; D is undetermined. V lost 1 base, J lost 5 bases, and 9 bases lay in between. CDR3 size: 13 residues. Germline V CDR1 and CDR2: KGHSH, LQKENI.

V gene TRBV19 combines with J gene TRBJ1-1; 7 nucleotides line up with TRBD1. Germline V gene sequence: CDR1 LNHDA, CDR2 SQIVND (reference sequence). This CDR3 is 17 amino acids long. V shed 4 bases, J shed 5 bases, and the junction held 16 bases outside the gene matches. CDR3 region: CASSRVTTDRRRTEAFF. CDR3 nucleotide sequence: TGTGCCAGTAGTAGAGTAACAACGGACAGGCGGAGGACTGAAGCTTTCTTT.

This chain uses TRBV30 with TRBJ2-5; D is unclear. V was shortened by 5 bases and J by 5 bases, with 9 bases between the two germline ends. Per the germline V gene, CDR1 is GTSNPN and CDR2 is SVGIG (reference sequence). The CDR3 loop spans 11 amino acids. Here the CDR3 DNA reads TGTGCCTGGGGCCGTAAGGAGACCCAGTACTTC. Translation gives CAWGRKETQYF.

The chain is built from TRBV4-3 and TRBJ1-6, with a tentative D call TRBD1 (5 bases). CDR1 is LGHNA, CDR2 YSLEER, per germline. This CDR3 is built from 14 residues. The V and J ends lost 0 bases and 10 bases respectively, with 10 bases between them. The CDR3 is CASSQEARVSPLHF. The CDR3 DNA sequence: TGCGCCAGCAGCCAAGAAGCCAGGGTCTCACCCCTCCACTTT.

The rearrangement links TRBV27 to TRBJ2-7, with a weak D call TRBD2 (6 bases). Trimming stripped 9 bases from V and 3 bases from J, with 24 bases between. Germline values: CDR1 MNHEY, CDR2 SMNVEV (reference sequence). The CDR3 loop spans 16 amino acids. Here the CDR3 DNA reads TGTGCCAGTAGCGGCAATTGGGACTTGGTAGGCTACGAGCAGTACTTC. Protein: CASSGNWDLVGYEQYF.

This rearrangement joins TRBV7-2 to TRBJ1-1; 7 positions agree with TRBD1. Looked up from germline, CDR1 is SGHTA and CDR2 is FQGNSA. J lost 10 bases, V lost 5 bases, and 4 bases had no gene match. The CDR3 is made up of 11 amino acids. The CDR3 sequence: CASSLSGGAFF. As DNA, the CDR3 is TGTGCCAGCAGCCTCTCAGGGGGAGCTTTCTTT.

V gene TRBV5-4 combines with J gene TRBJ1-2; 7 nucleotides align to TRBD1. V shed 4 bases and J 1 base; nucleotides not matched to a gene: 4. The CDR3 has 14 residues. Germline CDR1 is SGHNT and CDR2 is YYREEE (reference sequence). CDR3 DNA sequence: TGTGCCAGCAGCGGGGGACAGATTAACTATGGCTACACCTTC. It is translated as CASSGGQINYGYTF.

DNA of the CDR3: TGCAGCGTTGATTGGGTCACGAGCAATGAGCAGTTCTTC. It translates to CSVDWVTSNEQFF. The genes are TRBV29-1 and TRBJ2-1; D gene unclear. The V gene lost 3 bases and the J gene lost 6 bases, with 12 bases spanning the gap. Germline lookup yields CDR1 SQVTM and CDR2 ANQGSEA. The CDR3 contains 13 residues.

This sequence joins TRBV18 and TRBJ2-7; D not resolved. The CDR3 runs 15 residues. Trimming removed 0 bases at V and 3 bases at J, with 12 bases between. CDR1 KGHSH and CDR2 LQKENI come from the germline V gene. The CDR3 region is CASSPPIRPSYEQYF. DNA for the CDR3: TGTGCCAGCTCACCACCGATTAGGCCCAGCTACGAGCAGTACTTC. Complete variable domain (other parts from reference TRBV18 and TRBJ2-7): NAGVMQNPRHLVRRRGQEARLRCSPMKGHSHVYWYRQLPEEGLKFMVYLQKENIIDESGMPKERFSAEFPKEGPSILRIQQVVRGDSAAYFCASSPPIRPSYEQYFGPGTRLTVT.

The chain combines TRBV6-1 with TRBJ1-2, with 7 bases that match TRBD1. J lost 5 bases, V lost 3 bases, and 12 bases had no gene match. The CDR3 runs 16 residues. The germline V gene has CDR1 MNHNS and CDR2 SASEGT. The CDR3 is CASSDSQGKRGYGYTF. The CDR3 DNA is TGTGCCAGCAGTGATTCACAGGGGAAGAGGGGGTATGGCTACACCTTC.

In DNA form, the CDR3 reads TGTGCCAGTAGTAAGTCCAGGGTACACACTGAAGCTTTCTTT. Translating gives CASSKSRVHTEAFF. The chain uses TRBV19 and TRBJ1-1, with D maybe TRBD1 (5 bases). Germline assignment: CDR1 LNHDA and CDR2 SQIVND (reference sequence). With 4 bases removed from V and 3 bases from J, the gap between germline ends came to 12 bases. The CDR3 runs 14 residues.

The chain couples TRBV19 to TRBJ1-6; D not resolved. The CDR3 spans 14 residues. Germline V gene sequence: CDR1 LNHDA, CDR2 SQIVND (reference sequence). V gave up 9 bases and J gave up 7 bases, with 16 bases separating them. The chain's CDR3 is CASSDGSRNSPLHF. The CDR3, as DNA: TGTGCCAGCTCGGACGGCTCTAGGAATTCACCCCTCCACTTT.

CDR3 nucleotides: TGTGCCAGCAGCCCCGCGGCTAGCACAGATACGCAGTATTTT. Translation gives CASSPAASTDTQYF. The genes are TRBV7-3 and TRBJ2-3, with D uncertain. Looked up from germline, CDR1 is SGHTA and CDR2 is FQGTGA. This CDR3 contains 14 residues. The V gene lost 5 bases and the J gene lost 0 bases, with 9 bases spanning the gap.

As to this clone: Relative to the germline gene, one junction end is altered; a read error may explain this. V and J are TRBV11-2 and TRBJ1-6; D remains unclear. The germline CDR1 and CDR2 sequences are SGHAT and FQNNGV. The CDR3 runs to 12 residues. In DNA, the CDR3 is TGTGCCAGCAGCATACCCCATGGCCGTAACCCCTTT. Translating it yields CASSIPHGRNPF.

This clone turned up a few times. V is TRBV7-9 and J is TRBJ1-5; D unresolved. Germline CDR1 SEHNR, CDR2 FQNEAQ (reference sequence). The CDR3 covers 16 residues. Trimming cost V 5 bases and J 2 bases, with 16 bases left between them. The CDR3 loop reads CASSPSPDLGNQPQHF. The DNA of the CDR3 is TGTGCCAGCAGCCCCTCCCCGGACCTGGGCAATCAGCCCCAGCATTTT.

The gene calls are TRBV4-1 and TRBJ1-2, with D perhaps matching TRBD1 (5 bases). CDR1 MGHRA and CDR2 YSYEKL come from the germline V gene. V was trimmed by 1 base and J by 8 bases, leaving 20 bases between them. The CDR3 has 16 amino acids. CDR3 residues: CASSQANIIRRGGYTF. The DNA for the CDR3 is TGCGCCAGCAGCCAAGCAAACATCATTAGGAGGGGAGGCTACACCTTC.

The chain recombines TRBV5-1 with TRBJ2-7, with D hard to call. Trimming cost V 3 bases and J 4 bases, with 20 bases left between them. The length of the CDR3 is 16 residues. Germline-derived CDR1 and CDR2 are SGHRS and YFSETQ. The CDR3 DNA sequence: TGCGCCAGCAGCTCCCGGCCCGGCCAGGCGGTGTACGAGCAGTACTTC. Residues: CASSSRPGQAVYEQYF. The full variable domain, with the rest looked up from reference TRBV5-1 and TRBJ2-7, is KAGVTQTPRYLIKTRGQQVTLSCSPISGHRSVSWYQQTPGQGLQFLFEYFSETQRNKGNFPGRFSGRQFSNSRSEMNVSTLELGDSALYLCASSSRPGQAVYEQYFGPGTRLTVT.

The CDR3 region is CASSITARGTEAFF. The DNA for the CDR3 is TGTGCCAGTAGTATAACAGCCAGGGGCACTGAAGCTTTCTTT. The chain uses TRBV19 and TRBJ1-1, with a possible D match to TRBD1 (6 bases). Germline V lookup: CDR1 LNHDA, CDR2 SQIVND (reference sequence). This CDR3 region has 14 residues. V gave up 2 bases and J gave up 4 bases, with 11 bases separating them. The variable domain in full, completed from reference TRBV19 and TRBJ1-1, reads DGGITQSPKYLFRKEGQNVTLSCEQNLNHDAMYWYRQDPGQGLRLIYYSQIVNDFQKGDIAEGYSVSREKKESFPLTVTSAQKNPTAFYLCASSITARGTEAFFGQGTRLTVV.

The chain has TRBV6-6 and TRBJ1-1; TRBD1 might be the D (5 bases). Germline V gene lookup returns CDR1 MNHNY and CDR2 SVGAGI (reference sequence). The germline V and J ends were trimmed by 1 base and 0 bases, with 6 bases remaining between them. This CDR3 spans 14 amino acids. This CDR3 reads CASSYLGVNTEAFF. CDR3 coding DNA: TGTGCCAGCAGTTACTTAGGGGTGAACACTGAAGCTTTCTTT.

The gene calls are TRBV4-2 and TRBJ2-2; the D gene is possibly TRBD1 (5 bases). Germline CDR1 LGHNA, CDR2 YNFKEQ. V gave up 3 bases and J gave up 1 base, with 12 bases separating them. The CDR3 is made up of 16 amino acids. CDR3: CASSQQGPLNTGELFF. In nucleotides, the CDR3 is TGTGCCAGCAGCCAGCAGGGTCCCCTGAACACCGGGGAGCTGTTTTTT.

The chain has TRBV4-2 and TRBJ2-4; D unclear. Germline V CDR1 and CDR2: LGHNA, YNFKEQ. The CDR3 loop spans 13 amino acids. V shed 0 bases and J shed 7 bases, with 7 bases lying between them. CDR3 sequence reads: CASSQDRSNIQYF. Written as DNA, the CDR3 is TGTGCCAGCAGCCAAGATCGGTCTAACATTCAGTACTTC.

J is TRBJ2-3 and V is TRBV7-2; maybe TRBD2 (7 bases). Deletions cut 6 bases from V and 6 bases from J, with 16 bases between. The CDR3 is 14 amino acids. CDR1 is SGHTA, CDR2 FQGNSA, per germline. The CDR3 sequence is CASSGGGVVDTQYF. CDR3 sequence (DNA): TGTGCCAGCAGTGGAGGGGGGGTCGTGGATACGCAGTATTTT.

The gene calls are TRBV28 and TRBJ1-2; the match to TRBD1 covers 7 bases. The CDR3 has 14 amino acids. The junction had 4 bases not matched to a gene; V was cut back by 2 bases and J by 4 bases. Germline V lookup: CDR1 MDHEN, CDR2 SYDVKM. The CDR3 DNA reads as TGTGCCAGCAGTTTACCGGGACAGTTCTATGGCTACACCTTC. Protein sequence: CASSLPGQFYGYTF.

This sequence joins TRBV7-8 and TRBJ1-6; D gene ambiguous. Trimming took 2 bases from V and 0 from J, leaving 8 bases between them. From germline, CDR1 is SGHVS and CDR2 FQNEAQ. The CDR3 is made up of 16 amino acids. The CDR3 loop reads CASSLLASSYNSPLHF. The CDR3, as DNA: TGTGCCAGCAGCTTACTTGCGAGCTCCTATAATTCACCCCTCCACTTT.

CDR3 loop: CSVEGRGGNEQFF. Here the CDR3 DNA reads TGCAGCGTTGAAGGCAGGGGAGGGAATGAGCAGTTCTTC. The chain joins TRBV29-1 to TRBJ2-1, with D tentatively TRBD2 (7 bases). Germline lookup yields CDR1 SQVTM and CDR2 ANQGSEA. The CDR3 has 13 residues. V lost 1 base to trimming and J lost 7 bases, with 11 bases between them.